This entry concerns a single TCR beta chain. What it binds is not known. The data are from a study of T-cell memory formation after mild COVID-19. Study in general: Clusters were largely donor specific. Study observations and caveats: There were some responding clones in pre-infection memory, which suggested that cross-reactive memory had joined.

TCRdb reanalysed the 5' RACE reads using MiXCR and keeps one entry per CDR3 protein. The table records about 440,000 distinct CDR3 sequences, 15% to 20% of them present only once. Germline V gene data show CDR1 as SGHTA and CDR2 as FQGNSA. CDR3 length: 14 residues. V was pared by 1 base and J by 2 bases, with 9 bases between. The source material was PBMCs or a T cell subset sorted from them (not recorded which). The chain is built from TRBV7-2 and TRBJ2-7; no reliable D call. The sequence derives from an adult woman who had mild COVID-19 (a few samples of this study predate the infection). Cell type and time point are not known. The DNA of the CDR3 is TGTGCCAGCAGCTTAGGTGTCTGGGCCTACGAGCAGTACTTC. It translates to CASSLGVWAYEQYF.